This T cell receptor beta chain was identified in a study of shared clonotypes between healthy human individuals. General study findings and limits: Non-shared clonotypes showed lower generation probabilities than clonotypes common to all four donors.

Clones were read by immunoSEQ multiplex PCR, and TCRdb kept only the in-frame ones, dropping some. Seen here are approximately 2,000,000 clones, under 95% observed once, and the top ten hold around 0.4%. Per germline, CDR1 LNHDA and CDR2 SQIVND (reference sequence). V lost 3 bases and J 0 bases, leaving 9 bases between the germline ends. The CDR3 extends over 15 amino acids. Remarks on this clone: Its antigen is unidentified.

The sample comprised naive CD4+ T cells from PBMCs. The subset here: CD45RA+ positively selected. The rearrangement uses TRBV19 and TRBJ2-1; D is perhaps TRBD2 (6 bases). The clonotype was recovered from a man aged 18 to 29 in good health. Some clones in this sample may be carry-over from other donors' samples. Written as DNA, the CDR3 is TGTGCCAGTAGTATCCGGGAGATCTCCTACAATGAGCAGTTCTTC. This gives the protein CASSIREISYNEQFF.